This T cell receptor (beta chain) comes out of a study of blood T cells in healthy people across ages. Findings of the study overall: Researchers deemed the diversity estimates from one million T cells underestimates. Getting older went along with TCR beta diversity per million T cells dropping roughly linearly.

At least 7 million PBMCs were isolated per sample. Every sample gave at least 5 micrograms of total RNA when it was extracted. Notes on this clonotype: Its antigen is currently unknown.

CDR1 MGHRA and CDR2 YSYEKL come from the germline V gene. J lost 8 bases, V lost 4 bases, and 17 bases had no gene match. This CDR3 has 17 residues. Using a J-beta primer mix together with a sample-barcoded 5' primer, a second PCR was run for about 6 to 12 cycles. In TCRdb, the 5' RACE reads were re-called with MiXCR into one record per CDR3 protein. The sample yields roughly 1,500,000 distinct CDR3 sequences, around 39% seen once. The material sequenced was blood. The TCR sequence derives from a woman younger than 30 in good health. The chain is built from TRBV4-1 and TRBJ2-1; 7 bases are shared with TRBD2. CDR3: CASSRESGPREIDEQFF. DNA of the CDR3: TGCGCCAGCAGCCGAGAGTCTGGACCGCGGGAGATCGATGAGCAGTTCTTC.